Below, 20 T cell receptor beta chains from the same sample are listed, as sequenced in a study of blood T cell repertoires in COVID-19. The method was immunoSEQ multiplex PCR; TCRdb's version includes in-frame clones alone and lacks a portion of them. The sample records more than 55,000 clones, about 80% being singletons. Material: peripheral blood. The source is a man older than 75 with active or convalescent COVID-19.

The chain uses TRBV6-5 and TRBJ1-1, with no clear D. V dropped 0 bases and J dropped 7 bases, with 18 bases sitting between them. CDR3 length: 16 amino acids. Germline V gene data show CDR1 as MNHEY and CDR2 as SVGAGI. The CDR3 reads CASSYSIQTPGFEAFF. CDR3 DNA: TGTGCCAGCAGTTACTCGATCCAGACACCTGGCTTTGAAGCTTTCTTT.

The gene calls are TRBV5-1 and TRBJ1-5; D is ambiguous. CDR1 SGHRS and CDR2 YFSETQ come from the germline V gene. The CDR3 length is 14 residues. V lost 2 bases, J lost 5 bases, and 11 bases lay in between. The CDR3 spells CASSLYSGYQPQHF. For the CDR3, the DNA is TGCGCCAGCAGCTTATACAGTGGATATCAGCCCCAGCATTTT. Using reference TRBV5-1 and TRBJ1-5 for the parts outside the CDR3, the full variable domain is KAGVTQTPRYLIKTRGQQVTLSCSPISGHRSVSWYQQTPGQGLQFLFEYFSETQRNKGNFPGRFSGRQFSNSRSEMNVSTLELGDSALYLCASSLYSGYQPQHFGDGTRLSIL.

For the CDR3, the DNA is TGTGCCAGCTCACCACCGTTTTCCAAGGGGAATGAGCAGTTCTTC. Its protein product is CASSPPFSKGNEQFF. The V gene is TRBV18, the J gene TRBJ2-1; D may be TRBD1 (5 bases). The V gene's germline CDR1 is KGHSH and CDR2 LQKENI. Trimming cost V 0 bases and J 7 bases, with 13 bases left between them. The CDR3 loop spans 15 amino acids.

Concerning this clone: Germline is not matched at one junction end, which may reflect a read error. The chain joins TRBV29-1 to TRBJ2-5; tentatively, D is TRBD2 (5 bases). CDR1 and CDR2 (germline): SQVTM, ANQGSEA. The CDR3 extends over 13 amino acids. The CDR3 protein is CSLEGDGEETQYF. The DNA for the CDR3 is TGCAGCCTTGAGGGTGATGGAGAAGAGACCCAGTACTTC.

This chain uses TRBV5-5 with TRBJ2-1, with D maybe TRBD1 (5 bases). The germline V and J ends were trimmed by 0 bases and 7 bases, with 11 bases remaining between them. There are 14 residues in the CDR3. Germline V gene data show CDR1 as SGHKS and CDR2 as YYEKEE (reference sequence). The CDR3 DNA sequence: TGTGCCAGCAGCTTGGAGGGGAATGCAAATGAGCAGTTCTTC. This codes for CASSLEGNANEQFF.

The chain carries TRBV19 and TRBJ2-5; 9 bases map to TRBD1. Looked up from germline, CDR1 is LNHDA and CDR2 is SQIVND (reference sequence). The CDR3 spans 13 residues. V shed 8 bases and J 3 bases; nucleotides not matched to a gene: 4. The DNA of the CDR3 is TGTGCCAGTGCCGGGACAGGGAAAGAGACCCAGTACTTC. Translating gives CASAGTGKETQYF.

This clone has a handful of counts. The chain recombines TRBV6-6 with TRBJ2-3; 8 bases are shared with TRBD2. The V and J ends lost 5 bases and 5 bases, in that order; junction bases with no gene match: 12. CDR3 length: 16 residues. Germline lookup yields CDR1 MNHNY and CDR2 SVGAGI (reference sequence). CDR3 sequence: CASSRTFSGAGDTQYF. The CDR3 nucleotides read TGTGCCAGCAGTCGAACCTTTAGCGGGGCAGGAGATACGCAGTATTTT.

CDR3 in amino acids: CASSEGSSYNSPLHF. The CDR3 coding sequence is TGTGCCAGCAGTGAAGGGAGCTCCTATAATTCACCCCTCCACTTT. J is TRBJ1-6 and V is TRBV6-1; D uncertain. The V gene's germline CDR1 is MNHNS and CDR2 SASEGT. The CDR3 consists of 15 residues. The ends were cut back, 1 base at V and 0 bases at J, with 4 bases in the middle.

The chain joins TRBV28 to TRBJ2-7; the match to TRBD1 covers 9 bases. CDR3 size: 15 residues. In germline, CDR1 is MDHEN, CDR2 SYDVKM. The J segment lost 2 bases and the V segment lost 5 bases, leaving 7 bases of the junction unmatched. Written as DNA, the CDR3 is TGTGCCAGCAGTCTATCGGACAGGGGACCCTACGAGCAGTACTTC. Amino acids: CASSLSDRGPYEQYF.

The genes are TRBV7-2 and TRBJ1-2; tentatively, D is TRBD1 (6 bases). Per the germline V gene, CDR1 is SGHTA and CDR2 is FQGNSA. The V end was cut by 2 bases, the J end by 5 bases, with 12 bases between. The length of the CDR3 is 14 residues. The CDR3 DNA is TGTGCCAGCAGCTTAAACAGGGTGGATTATGGCTACACCTTC. It codes for CASSLNRVDYGYTF.

The chain employs TRBV5-1 and TRBJ1-1, with D possibly matching TRBD1 (6 bases). The CDR3 spans 15 residues. V lost 2 bases and J lost 4, with 15 bases in between. The V gene's germline CDR1 is SGHRS and CDR2 YFSETQ. The CDR3 coding sequence is TGCGCCAGCAGCTTAAATGGGGGCTCGGGCACTGAAGCTTTCTTT. Translation gives CASSLNGGSGTEAFF.

J is TRBJ1-6 and V is TRBV6-1; unclear D gene. This CDR3 region has 13 residues. V dropped 2 bases and J dropped 10 bases, with 9 bases sitting between them. Germline V gene data show CDR1 as MNHNS and CDR2 as SASEGT. CDR3: CASSELVGSPLHF. Written as DNA, the CDR3 is TGTGCCAGCAGTGAACTGGTCGGGTCACCCCTCCACTTT.

J is TRBJ2-7 and V is TRBV11-2; the match to TRBD1 covers 9 bases. The CDR3 consists of 14 residues. Unmatched junction bases numbered 6, after V lost 6 bases and J lost 3 bases. CDR1 is SGHAT, CDR2 FQNNGV, per germline. The CDR3 here is CASSWKTGGYEQYF. In DNA, the CDR3 is TGTGCCAGCAGTTGGAAGACAGGGGGCTACGAGCAGTACTTC.

The V and J genes are TRBV4-2 and TRBJ2-7, with 10 positions matching TRBD2. The J segment lost 2 bases and the V segment lost 0 bases, leaving 7 bases of the junction unmatched. The V gene's germline CDR1 is LGHNA and CDR2 YNFKEQ. The CDR3 loop spans 17 amino acids. The CDR3 DNA reads TGTGCCAGCAGCCAAGAGGAGTCTAGCGGGGGAGCCTACGAGCAGTACTTC. It encodes CASSQEESSGGAYEQYF.

This clone turned up a few times. The chain carries TRBV5-6 and TRBJ1-1; D call uncertain. Trimming took off 2 bases at V and 3 bases at J, with 5 bases between the two ends. The CDR3 is made up of 12 amino acids. Germline lookup yields CDR1 SGHDT and CDR2 YYEEEE. Here the CDR3 reads CASSLSDTEAFF. The CDR3 nucleotides read TGTGCCAGCAGCTTATCAGACACTGAAGCTTTCTTT. Using reference TRBV5-6 and TRBJ1-1 for the parts outside the CDR3, the full variable domain is DAGVTQSPTHLIKTRGQQVTLRCSPKSGHDTVSWYQQALGQGPQFIFQYYEEEERQRGNFPDRFSGHQFPNYSSELNVNALLLGDSALYLCASSLSDTEAFFGQGTRLTVV.

Remarks on this clone: Other DNA sequences of this sample code for an identical CDR3. V gene TRBV3-1 (or the pseudogene TRBV3-2) combines with J gene TRBJ1-2; 7 bases match TRBD1. V shed 8 bases, J shed 2 bases, and the junction held 2 bases outside the gene matches. The CDR3 consists of 12 residues. The germline V gene has CDR1 LGHDT and CDR2 YNNKEL (reference sequence). CDR3 sequence reads: CASGRGNYGYTF. The CDR3 DNA reads TGTGCCAGCGGCAGGGGGAACTATGGCTACACCTTC.

V usage is TRBV2 and J usage is TRBJ1-5; 11 bases line up with TRBD1. Germline CDR1 reads SNHLY; CDR2 reads FYNNEI. The ends lost 4 bases at V and 5 bases at J; junction bases unmatched: 4. The CDR3 has 15 residues. The CDR3 DNA is TGTGCCAGCAGTGGTGGACAGGGGGCGTATCAGCCCCAGCATTTT. It specifies CASSGGQGAYQPQHF.

The gene calls are TRBV11-2 and TRBJ2-7, with TRBD2 matching 9 bases. The CDR3 is 16 amino acids. From germline, CDR1 is SGHAT and CDR2 FQNNGV. V trimming: 3 bases; J trimming: 2 bases; junction bases outside the gene matches: 8. The CDR3 protein is CASSLQHLAGTYEQYF. The CDR3 coding sequence is TGTGCCAGCAGCTTGCAGCACCTAGCGGGAACCTACGAGCAGTACTTC.

The rearrangement links TRBV6-8 to TRBJ2-1, with TRBD2 identical over 14 bases. The CDR3 length is 18 residues. V lost 10 bases to trimming and J lost 0 bases; unmatched junction nucleotides: 11. The germline gives CDR1 MNHGY, CDR2 SAAAGT. This CDR3 reads CANTLGTSGSSSYNEQFF. CDR3 coding DNA: TGTGCCAACACGTTAGGGACTAGCGGGAGCAGCTCCTACAATGAGCAGTTCTTC.

This sequence joins TRBV2 and TRBJ2-7, with a tentative D call TRBD1 (7 bases). Trimming took 8 bases from V and 13 from J, leaving 21 bases between them. This CDR3 region has 12 residues. Per the germline V gene, CDR1 is SNHLY and CDR2 is FYNNEI. In DNA form, the CDR3 reads TGTGCCAGCCTGTCCGGCGGGACAGTCTTTTACTTC. Translating it yields CASLSGGTVFYF. The variable domain in full, with the rest retrieved from reference TRBV2 and TRBJ2-7, is EPEVTQTPSHQVTQMGQEVILRCVPISNHLYFYWYRQILGQKVEFLVSFYNNEISEKSEIFDDQFSVERPDGSNFTLKIRSTKLEDSAMYFCASLSGGTVFYFGPGTRLTVT.